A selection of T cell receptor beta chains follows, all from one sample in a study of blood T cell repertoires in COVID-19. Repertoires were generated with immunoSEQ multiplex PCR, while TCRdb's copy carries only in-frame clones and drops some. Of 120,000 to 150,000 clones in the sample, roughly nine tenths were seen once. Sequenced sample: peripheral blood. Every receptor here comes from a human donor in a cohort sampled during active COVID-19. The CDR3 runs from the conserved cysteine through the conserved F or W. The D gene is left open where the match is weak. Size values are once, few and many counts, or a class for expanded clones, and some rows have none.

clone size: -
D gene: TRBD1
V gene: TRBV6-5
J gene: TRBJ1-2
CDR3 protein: CASSFGTGFNYGYTF
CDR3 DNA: TGTGCCAGCAGTTTCGGGACAGGCTTCAACTATGGCTACACCTTC

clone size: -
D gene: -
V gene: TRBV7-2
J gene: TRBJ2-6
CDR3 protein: CASSYTTGSSGANVLTF
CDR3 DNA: TGTGCCAGCAGCTACACCACAGGGTCCTCTGGGGCCAACGTCCTGACTTTC

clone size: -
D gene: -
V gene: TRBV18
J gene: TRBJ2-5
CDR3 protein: CASSPLLQGQETQYF
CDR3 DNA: TGTGCCAGCTCACCACTCTTGCAGGGCCAAGAGACCCAGTACTTC

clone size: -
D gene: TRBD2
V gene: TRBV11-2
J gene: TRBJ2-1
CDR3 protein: CASSGLAGSSYNEQFF
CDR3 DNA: TGTGCCAGCAGCGGACTAGCGGGGAGCTCCTACAATGAGCAGTTCTTC

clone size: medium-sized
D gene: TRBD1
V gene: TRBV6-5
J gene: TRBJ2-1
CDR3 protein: CATQIEGAPYNEQFF
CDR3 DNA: TGTGCCACACAAATCGAGGGGGCCCCTTACAATGAGCAGTTCTTC

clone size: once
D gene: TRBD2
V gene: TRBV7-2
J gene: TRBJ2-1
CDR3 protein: CASSLAASGGANEQFF
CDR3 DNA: TGTGCCAGCAGCTTAGCGGCTAGCGGGGGGGCGAATGAGCAGTTCTTC

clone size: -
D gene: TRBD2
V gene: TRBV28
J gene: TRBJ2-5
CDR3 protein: CATCGGGAGETQYF
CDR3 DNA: TGTGCCACCTGCGGCGGGGGGGCCGGGGAGACCCAGTACTTC

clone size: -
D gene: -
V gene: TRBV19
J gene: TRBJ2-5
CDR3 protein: CASSRGEGVTQYF
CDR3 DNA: TGTGCCAGTAGTAGGGGGGAGGGGGTGACCCAGTACTTC

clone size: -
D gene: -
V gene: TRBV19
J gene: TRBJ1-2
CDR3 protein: CASSITTEHYENGYTF
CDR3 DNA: TGTGCCAGTAGTATTACGACAGAGCACTATGAAAATGGCTACACCTTC

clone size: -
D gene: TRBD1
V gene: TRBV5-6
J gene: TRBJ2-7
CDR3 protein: CASSLYRTGSYEQYF
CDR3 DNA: TGTGCCAGCAGCTTGTATCGGACAGGGAGCTACGAGCAGTACTTC

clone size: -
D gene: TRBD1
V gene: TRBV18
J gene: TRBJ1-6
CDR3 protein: CASSPTTGEPLHF
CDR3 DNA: TGTGCCAGCTCACCTACGACAGGGGAACCCCTCCACTTT

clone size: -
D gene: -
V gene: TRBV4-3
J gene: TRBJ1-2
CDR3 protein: CASSQAGNYGYTF
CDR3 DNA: TGCGCCAGCAGCCAAGCGGGGAACTATGGCTACACCTTC

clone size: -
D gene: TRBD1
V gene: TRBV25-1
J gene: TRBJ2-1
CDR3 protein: CASSAGQINNEQFF
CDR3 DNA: TGTGCCAGCAGTGCGGGACAGATCAACAATGAGCAGTTCTTC

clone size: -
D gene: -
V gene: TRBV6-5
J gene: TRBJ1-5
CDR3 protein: CASSYSSMEQPQHF
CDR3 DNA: TGTGCCAGCAGTTACTCGTCGATGGAGCAGCCCCAGCATTTT

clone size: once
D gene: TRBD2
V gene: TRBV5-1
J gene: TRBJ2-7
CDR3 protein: CASSSGGGSYEQYF
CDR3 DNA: TGCGCCAGCAGCTCTGGCGGGGGGTCCTACGAGCAGTACTTC

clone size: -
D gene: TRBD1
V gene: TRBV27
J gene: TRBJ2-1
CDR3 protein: CASSPLRGFPYNEQFF
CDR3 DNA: TGTGCCAGCAGTCCCCTCAGGGGGTTCCCCTACAATGAGCAGTTCTTC

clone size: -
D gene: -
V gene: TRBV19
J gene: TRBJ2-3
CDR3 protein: CASSRLGDTQYF
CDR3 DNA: TGTGCCAGTAGCAGACTAGGGGATACGCAGTATTTT

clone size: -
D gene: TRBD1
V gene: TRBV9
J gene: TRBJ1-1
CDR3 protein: CASSVRDRGGTEAFF
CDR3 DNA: TGTGCCAGCAGCGTCAGGGACAGGGGAGGTACTGAAGCTTTCTTT

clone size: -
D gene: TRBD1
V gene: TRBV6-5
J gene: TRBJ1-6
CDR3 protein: CASSVDRETSPLHF
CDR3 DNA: TGTGCCAGCAGCGTTGACAGGGAGACGTCACCCCTCCACTTT

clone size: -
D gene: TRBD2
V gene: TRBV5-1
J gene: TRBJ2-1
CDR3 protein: CASSGTSGLNEQFF
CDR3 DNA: TGCGCCAGCTCCGGGACTAGCGGGTTAAATGAGCAGTTCTTC

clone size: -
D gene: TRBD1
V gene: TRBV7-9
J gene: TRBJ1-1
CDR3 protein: CASSLGQGEAFF
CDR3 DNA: TGTGCCAGCAGCTTGGGACAGGGAGAAGCTTTCTTT

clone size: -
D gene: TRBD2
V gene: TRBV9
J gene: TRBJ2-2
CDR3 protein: CASSVRAGGVDTGELFF
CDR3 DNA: TGTGCCAGCAGCGTACGGGCGGGGGGCGTGGACACCGGGGAGCTGTTTTTT

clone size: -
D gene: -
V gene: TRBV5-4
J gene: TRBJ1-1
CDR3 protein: CASSLAVRVGMNTEAFF
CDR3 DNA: TGTGCCAGCAGCTTGGCCGTCAGGGTGGGCATGAACACTGAAGCTTTCTTT

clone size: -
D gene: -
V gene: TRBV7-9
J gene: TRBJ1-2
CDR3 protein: CASSLAGARYGYTF
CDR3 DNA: TGTGCCAGCAGCTTAGCAGGGGCTCGCTATGGCTACACCTTC

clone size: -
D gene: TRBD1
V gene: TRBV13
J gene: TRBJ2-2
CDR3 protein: CASSRQGGAGELFF
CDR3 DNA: TGTGCCAGCAGCAGACAGGGTGGGGCCGGGGAGCTGTTTTTT

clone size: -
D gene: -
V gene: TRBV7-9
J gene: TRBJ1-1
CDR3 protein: CASSLRAEAFF
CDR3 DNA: TGTGCCAGCAGCTTACGGGCTGAAGCTTTCTTT

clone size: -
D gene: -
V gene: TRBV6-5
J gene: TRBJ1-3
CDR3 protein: CASRKGQGSGNTIYF
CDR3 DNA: TGTGCCAGCAGAAAAGGGCAGGGCTCTGGAAACACCATATATTTT

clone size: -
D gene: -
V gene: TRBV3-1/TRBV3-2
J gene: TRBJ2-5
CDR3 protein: CASSLRGQETQYF
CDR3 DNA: TGTGCCAGCAGCCTCAGGGGACAAGAGACCCAGTACTTC

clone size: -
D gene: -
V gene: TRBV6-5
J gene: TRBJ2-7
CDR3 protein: CATTHHRGGEHEQYF
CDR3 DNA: TGTGCCACCACTCATCATAGGGGGGGGGAACACGAGCAGTACTTC

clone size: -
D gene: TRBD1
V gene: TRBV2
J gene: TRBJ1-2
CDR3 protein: CASNGQGMVGYTF
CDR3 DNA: TGTGCCAGCAACGGACAGGGGATGGTCGGCTACACCTTC

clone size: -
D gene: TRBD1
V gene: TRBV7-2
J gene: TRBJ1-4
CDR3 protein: CASSPQGGAGEKLFF
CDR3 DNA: TGTGCCAGCAGCCCACAAGGGGGCGCGGGTGAAAAACTGTTTTTT

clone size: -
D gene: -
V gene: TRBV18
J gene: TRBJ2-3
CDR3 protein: CASSTWGGSADTQYF
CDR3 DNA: TGTGCCAGCTCAACCTGGGGGGGCTCCGCAGATACGCAGTATTTT

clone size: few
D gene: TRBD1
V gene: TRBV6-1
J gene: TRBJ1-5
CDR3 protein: CASSDGTGAYQPQHF
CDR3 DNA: TGTGCCAGCAGTGACGGGACAGGGGCGTATCAGCCCCAGCATTTT

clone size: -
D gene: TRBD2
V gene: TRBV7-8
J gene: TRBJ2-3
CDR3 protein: CASSLVAGGSTDTQYF
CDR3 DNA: TGTGCCAGCAGCTTAGTTGCGGGGGGAAGCACAGATACGCAGTATTTT

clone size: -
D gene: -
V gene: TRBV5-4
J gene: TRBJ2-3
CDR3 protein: CASSLIAGGSDTQYF
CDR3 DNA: TGTGCCAGCAGCCTGATAGCTGGGGGGTCAGATACGCAGTATTTT

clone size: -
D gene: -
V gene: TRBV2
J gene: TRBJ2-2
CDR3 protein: CASSRGHITNTGELFF
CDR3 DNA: TGTGCCAGCAGCCGGGGACACATAACGAACACCGGGGAGCTGTTTTTT

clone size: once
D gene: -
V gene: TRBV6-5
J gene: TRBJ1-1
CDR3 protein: CASSYSQAYTEAFF
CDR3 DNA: TGTGCCAGCAGTTACTCTCAGGCCTACACTGAAGCTTTCTTT

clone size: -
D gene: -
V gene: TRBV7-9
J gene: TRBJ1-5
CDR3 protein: CASSLVQGGSNQPQHF
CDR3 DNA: TGTGCCAGCAGCTTAGTGCAGGGTGGAAGCAATCAGCCCCAGCATTTT

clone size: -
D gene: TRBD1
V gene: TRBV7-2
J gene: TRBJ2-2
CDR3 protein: CASSPRDRGDTGELFF
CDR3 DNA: TGTGCCAGCAGCCCAAGGGACAGGGGGGACACCGGGGAGCTGTTTTTT

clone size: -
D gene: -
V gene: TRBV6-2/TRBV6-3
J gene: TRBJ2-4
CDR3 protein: CASSYEDQEDIQYF
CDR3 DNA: TGTGCCAGCAGTTATGAAGACCAGGAGGACATTCAGTACTTC

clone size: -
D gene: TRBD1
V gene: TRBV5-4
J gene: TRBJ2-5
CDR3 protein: CASSPDRGYQETQYF
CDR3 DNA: TGTGCCAGCAGCCCCGACAGGGGGTACCAAGAGACCCAGTACTTC

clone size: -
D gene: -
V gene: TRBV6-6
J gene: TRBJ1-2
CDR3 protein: CASRYEEFYGYTF
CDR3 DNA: TGTGCCAGCAGGTACGAGGAGTTCTATGGCTACACCTTC

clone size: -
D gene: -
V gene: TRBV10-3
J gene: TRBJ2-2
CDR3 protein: CAIRRGVGLDTGELFF
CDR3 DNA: TGTGCCATCAGGAGGGGGGTTGGACTAGACACCGGGGAGCTGTTTTTT

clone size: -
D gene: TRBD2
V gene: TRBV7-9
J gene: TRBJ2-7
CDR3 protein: CASSLETSGKQYF
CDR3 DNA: TGTGCCAGCAGCTTAGAGACTAGCGGTAAGCAGTACTTC

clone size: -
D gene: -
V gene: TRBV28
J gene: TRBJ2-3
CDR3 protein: CASSFQPRSTDTQYF
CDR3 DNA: TGTGCCAGCAGTTTTCAACCCCGGAGCACAGATACGCAGTATTTT

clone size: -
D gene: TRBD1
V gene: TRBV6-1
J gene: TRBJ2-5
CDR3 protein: CASSEVPGQGQETQYF
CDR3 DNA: TGTGCCAGCAGTGAAGTTCCGGGACAGGGCCAAGAGACCCAGTACTTC

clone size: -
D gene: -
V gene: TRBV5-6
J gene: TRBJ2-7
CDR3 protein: CASSLPQPSSYEQYF
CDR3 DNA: TGTGCCAGCAGCTTGCCCCAGCCTAGCTCCTACGAGCAGTACTTC

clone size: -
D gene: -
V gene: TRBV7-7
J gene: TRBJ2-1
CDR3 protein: CASSLDRSTYNEQFF
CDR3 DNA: TGTGCTAGCAGCCTCGACAGGTCAACCTACAATGAGCAGTTCTTC

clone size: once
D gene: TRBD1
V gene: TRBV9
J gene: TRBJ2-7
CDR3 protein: CASSVAAGQGLDEQYF
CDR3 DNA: TGTGCCAGCAGCGTAGCAGCGGGACAGGGGTTGGACGAGCAGTACTTC

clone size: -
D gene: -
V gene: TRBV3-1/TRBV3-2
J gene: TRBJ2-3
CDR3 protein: CASSQEMAGIGTQYF
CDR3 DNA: TGTGCCAGCAGCCAAGAAATGGCAGGGATCGGTACGCAGTATTTT

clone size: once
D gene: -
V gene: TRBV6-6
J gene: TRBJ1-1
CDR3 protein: CASSQRGGEAFF
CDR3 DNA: TGTGCCAGCAGTCAAAGGGGAGGTGAAGCTTTCTTT

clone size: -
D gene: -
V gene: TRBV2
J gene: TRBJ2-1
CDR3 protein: CASSETGYNEQFF
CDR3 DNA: TGTGCCAGCAGTGAGACGGGCTACAATGAGCAGTTCTTC

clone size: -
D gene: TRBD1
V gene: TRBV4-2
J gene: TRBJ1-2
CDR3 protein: CASSLTWDSESSAHGYTF
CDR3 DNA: TGTGCCAGCAGCCTAACCTGGGACAGTGAAAGTTCGGCGCATGGCTACACCTTC

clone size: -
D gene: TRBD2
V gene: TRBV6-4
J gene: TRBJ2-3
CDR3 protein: CASSSSGGFDTQYF
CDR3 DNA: TGTGCCAGCAGTTCTAGCGGGGGGTTTGATACGCAGTATTTT

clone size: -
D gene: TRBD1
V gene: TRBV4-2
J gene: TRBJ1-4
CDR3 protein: CASSQDRVEKLFF
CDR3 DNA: TGTGCCAGCAGCCAGGACAGGGTTGAAAAACTGTTTTTT